The 19 T cell receptor beta chains below all came from one sample that was sequenced in a study of cytomegalovirus exposure and HLA in healthy donors. PCR was performed using 60 Vbeta and 13 Jbeta primers. Assay used: immunoSEQ multiplex PCR; TCRdb lists only in-frame clones, some missing. The table has about 110,000 clones, roughly 82% seen once. The material sequenced was PBMCs. All receptors derive from a male donor in good health and CMV-seropositive.

This sequence joins TRBV30 and TRBJ2-1, with TRBD2 matching over 7 bases. V dropped 5 bases and J dropped 4; count of bases not matched to a gene: 8. CDR3 length: 14 residues. Per germline, CDR1 GTSNPN and CDR2 SVGIG (reference sequence). The CDR3 is CAWASLAVYNEQFF. CDR3 bases: TGTGCCTGGGCTTCCCTAGCGGTATACAATGAGCAGTTCTTC.

The chain joins TRBV4-2 to TRBJ1-5, with TRBD1 as a possible D gene (5 bases). Per germline, CDR1 LGHNA and CDR2 YNFKEQ. CDR3 length equals 17 residues. V lost 0 bases to trimming and J lost 6 bases, with 18 bases between them. CDR3 in amino acids: CASSQEAGTYGPQPQHF. CDR3 coding DNA: TGTGCCAGCAGCCAAGAGGCAGGGACTTATGGGCCTCAGCCCCAGCATTTT.

The chain recombines TRBV28 with TRBJ1-4; D is uncertain. V was pared by 5 bases and J by 8 bases, with 24 bases between. Per germline, CDR1 MDHEN and CDR2 SYDVKM. The CDR3 consists of 17 residues. CDR3 DNA sequence: TGTGCCAGCAGTGGGCCGGGGAGACACGGACTTCGGGAAAAACTGTTTTTT. Translating it yields CASSGPGRHGLREKLFF.

This chain connects TRBV4-3 to TRBJ2-7; 12 bases are a match to TRBD1. Per the germline V gene, CDR1 is LGHNA and CDR2 is YSLEER. CDR3 length: 17 amino acids. The trim removed 0 bases at V and 0 bases at J, leaving 3 bases unmatched. CDR3 residues: CASSQEGQGAYSYEQYF. The CDR3 nucleotides read TGCGCCAGCAGCCAAGAGGGACAGGGGGCGTACTCCTACGAGCAGTACTTC.

The chain is built from TRBV5-1 and TRBJ2-3; 8 bases line up with TRBD1. This CDR3 has 15 amino acids. V lost 4 bases to trimming and J lost 0 bases; unmatched junction nucleotides: 4. In germline, CDR1 is SGHRS, CDR2 YFSETQ. In DNA, the CDR3 is TGCGCCAGCAGCCCTGGACAGGGCAGCACAGATACGCAGTATTTT. This encodes CASSPGQGSTDTQYF.

The chain employs TRBV2 and TRBJ2-7; weak D call: TRBD2 (6 bases). Trimming shortened V by 8 bases and J by 4 bases, and 15 bases separated the two germline ends. Germline V CDR1 and CDR2: SNHLY, FYNNEI. The CDR3 consists of 13 residues. DNA of the CDR3: TGTGCCAGCCGAGGGGATAGCGGTTACGAGCAGTACTTC. Amino acids: CASRGDSGYEQYF.

The chain has TRBV6-5 and TRBJ2-7; 14 nucleotides match TRBD2. This CDR3 comprises 15 residues. Germline values: CDR1 MNHEY, CDR2 SVGAGI. Unmatched junction bases numbered 7, after V lost 6 bases and J lost 6 bases. The CDR3 region has the DNA TGTGCCAGCAGCCCCGGGACTAGCGGGAGTTCCGAGCAGTACTTC. Protein sequence: CASSPGTSGSSEQYF.

The rearrangement uses TRBV4-3 and TRBJ1-4; D uncertain. V was cut by 4 bases and J by 1 base, with 10 bases left in between. The CDR3 sequence is 15 residues long. Germline V gives CDR1 LGHNA, CDR2 YSLEER. In nucleotides, the CDR3 is TGCGCCAGCAGCCGTTTGGCAGTAACTAATGAAAAACTGTTTTTT. It encodes CASSRLAVTNEKLFF.

This chain uses TRBV29-1 with TRBJ2-3, with 9 bases fitting TRBD2. Germline CDR1 is SQVTM and CDR2 is ANQGSEA. Trimming removed 8 bases from V and 0 bases from J; junction bases left unmatched: 3. The CDR3 has 13 residues. CDR3 nucleotides: TGCAGCACTAGCGGGTCCAGCACAGATACGCAGTATTTT. Encoded protein: CSTSGSSTDTQYF.

The rearrangement links TRBV7-9 to TRBJ2-7; 11 bases are shared with TRBD1. The germline gives CDR1 SEHNR, CDR2 FQNEAQ (reference sequence). The CDR3 contains 16 residues. The CDR3: CSSSTGTGGPRYEQYF. The CDR3 DNA reads as TGTTCCTCCTCCACCGGGACAGGGGGTCCCCGCTACGAGCAGTACTTC.

This chain uses TRBV6-5 with TRBJ1-3, with 7 bases that match TRBD1. The trim removed 6 bases at V and 4 bases at J, leaving 6 bases unmatched. CDR1 and CDR2 from the germline V gene are MNHEY and SVGAGI. There are 14 residues in the CDR3. This CDR3 reads CASRRGRGGNTIYF. Here the CDR3 DNA reads TGTGCCAGCAGACGCGGCAGGGGGGGAAACACCATATATTTT.

CDR3 coding DNA: TGTGCCAGCAGGGGACAGGGGGCCCGTAATTCACCCCTCCACTTT. Protein product: CASRGQGARNSPLHF. The chain is built from TRBV28 and TRBJ1-6; TRBD1 agrees at 12 bases. Per germline, CDR1 MDHEN and CDR2 SYDVKM. The CDR3 has 15 residues. V gave up 6 bases and J gave up 6 bases; unmatched junction bases: 3.

V and J are TRBV19 and TRBJ2-5; 7 positions agree with TRBD2. CDR3 size: 15 residues. Trimming removed 3 bases from V and 2 bases from J; junction bases left unmatched: 6. Germline-derived CDR1 and CDR2 are LNHDA and SQIVND (reference sequence). CDR3: CASSIGGVNQETQYF. In nucleotides, the CDR3 is TGTGCCAGTAGTATTGGGGGGGTGAATCAAGAGACCCAGTACTTC.

CDR3 DNA sequence: TGTGCCAGCAGTACGACAGGGGTGGGAGGCTACACCTTC. Protein: CASSTTGVGGYTF. This chain uses TRBV28 with TRBJ1-2, with 8 positions matching TRBD1. This CDR3 spans 13 amino acids. V gave up 5 bases and J gave up 8 bases; unmatched junction bases: 7. From germline, CDR1 is MDHEN and CDR2 SYDVKM.

The rearrangement links TRBV11-1 to TRBJ2-7, with unresolved D. CDR3 length: 15 residues. The V end was cut by 4 bases, the J end by 0 bases, with 13 bases between. Germline V gene sequence: CDR1 SGHAT, CDR2 FQDESV (reference sequence). The CDR3 DNA reads as TGTGCCAGCAGCTCATTCCCGGTTGGCTCCTACGAGCAGTACTTC. This sequence encodes CASSSFPVGSYEQYF.

V gene TRBV2 combines with J gene TRBJ2-7; a possible D gene is TRBD1 (6 bases). Trimming removed 5 bases from V and 2 bases from J, with 10 bases in between. The CDR3 has 13 residues. Germline lookup yields CDR1 SNHLY and CDR2 FYNNEI. The DNA of the CDR3 is TGTGCCAGCAGTACAACAGGGACCTACGAGCAGTACTTC. It is translated as CASSTTGTYEQYF.

CDR3 residues: CASSQVDGVATNEKLFF. The CDR3 bases are TGCGCCAGCAGCCAAGTTGATGGGGTAGCGACTAATGAAAAACTGTTTTTT. The chain links TRBV4-1 to TRBJ1-4; D is uncertain. V lost 1 base, J lost 2 bases, and 14 bases lay in between. Germline V gene data show CDR1 as MGHRA and CDR2 as YSYEKL. This CDR3 has 17 amino acids.

CDR3: CSVEALYNEQFF. The CDR3 DNA sequence: TGCAGCGTTGAAGCCCTTTACAATGAGCAGTTCTTC. This chain joins TRBV29-1 and TRBJ2-1, with D unresolved. The CDR3 totals 12 residues. Germline V gene data show CDR1 as SQVTM and CDR2 as ANQGSEA. V shed 1 base and J shed 4 bases, with 5 bases lying between them.

The chain recombines TRBV2 with TRBJ2-3; 9 bases line up with TRBD1. This CDR3 spans 16 amino acids. Germline V gene sequence: CDR1 SNHLY, CDR2 FYNNEI. Trimming cost V 6 bases and J 1 base; bases outside gene matches: 8. For the CDR3, the DNA is TGTGCCAGCAGGGGTGGACAGGGGAGGGGCACAGATACGCAGTATTTT. It is translated as CASRGGQGRGTDTQYF.